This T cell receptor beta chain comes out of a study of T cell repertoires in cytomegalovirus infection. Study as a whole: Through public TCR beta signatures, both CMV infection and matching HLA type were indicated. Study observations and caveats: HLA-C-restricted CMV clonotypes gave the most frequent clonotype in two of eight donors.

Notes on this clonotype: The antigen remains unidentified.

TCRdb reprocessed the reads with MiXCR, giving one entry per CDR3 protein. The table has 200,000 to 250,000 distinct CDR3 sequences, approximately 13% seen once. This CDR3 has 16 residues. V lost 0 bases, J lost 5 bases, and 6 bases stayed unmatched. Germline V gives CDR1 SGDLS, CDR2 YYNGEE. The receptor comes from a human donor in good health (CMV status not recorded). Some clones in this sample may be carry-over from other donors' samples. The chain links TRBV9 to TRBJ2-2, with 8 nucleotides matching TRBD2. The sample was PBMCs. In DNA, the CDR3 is TGTGCCAGCAGCGTAGAAGGCGGGAGGCGGACCGGGGAGCTGTTTTTT. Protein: CASSVEGGRRTGELFF.